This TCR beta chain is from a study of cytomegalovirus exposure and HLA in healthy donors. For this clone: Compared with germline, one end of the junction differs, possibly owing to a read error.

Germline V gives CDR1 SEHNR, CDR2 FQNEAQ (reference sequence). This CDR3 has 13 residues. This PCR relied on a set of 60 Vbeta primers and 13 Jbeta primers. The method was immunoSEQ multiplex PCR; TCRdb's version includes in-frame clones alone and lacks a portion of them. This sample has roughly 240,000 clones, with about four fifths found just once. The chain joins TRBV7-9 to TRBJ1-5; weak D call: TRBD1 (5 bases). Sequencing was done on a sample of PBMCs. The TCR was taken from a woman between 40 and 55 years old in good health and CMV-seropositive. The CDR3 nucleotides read TGTTCCAGCAGCTTAGAGGGGAATCAGCCCCAGCATTTT. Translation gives CSSSLEGNQPQHF.